The T cell receptor beta chain described here comes from a study of cytomegalovirus exposure and HLA in healthy donors. Looking at the study overall: A prior analysis found 90 million to 120 million unique TCR beta sequences from around 180 million T cells. Of all 400 or so donors who were genotyped, roughly 81% belonged to the Caucasian-associated ancestry cluster.

This CDR3 is built from 13 residues. Germline V gene data show CDR1 as MDHEN and CDR2 as SYDVKM. V was pared by 6 bases and J by 6 bases, with 2 bases of the junction left unmatched. This PCR relied on a set of 60 Vbeta primers and 13 Jbeta primers. Measured with immunoSEQ multiplex PCR; TCRdb has only the in-frame clones, and not every one. The table lists around 100,000 clones, 74% of them singletons, with about 2.5% in the top ten. The chain joins TRBV28 to TRBJ1-5, with TRBD1 matching 10 bases. Material: PBMCs. The TCR sequence derives from a man aged 50-59 years in good health and CMV-seropositive. The CDR3 reads CASSWDRGQPQHF. The CDR3 coding sequence is TGTGCCAGCAGCTGGGACAGGGGTCAGCCCCAGCATTTT.